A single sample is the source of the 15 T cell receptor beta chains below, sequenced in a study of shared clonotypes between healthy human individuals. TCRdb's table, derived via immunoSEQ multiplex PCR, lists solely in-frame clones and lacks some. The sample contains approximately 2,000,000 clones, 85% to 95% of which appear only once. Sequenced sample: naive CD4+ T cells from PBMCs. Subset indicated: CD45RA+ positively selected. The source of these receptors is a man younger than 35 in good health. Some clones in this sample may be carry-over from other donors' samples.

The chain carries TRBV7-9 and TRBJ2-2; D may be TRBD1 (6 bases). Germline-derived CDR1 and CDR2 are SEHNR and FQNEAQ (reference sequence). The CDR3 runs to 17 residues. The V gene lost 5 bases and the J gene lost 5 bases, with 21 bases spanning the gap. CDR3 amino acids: CASSPAYGGRGTGELFF. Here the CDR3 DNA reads TGTGCCAGCAGCCCAGCCTATGGGGGCAGGGGAACCGGGGAGCTGTTTTTT.

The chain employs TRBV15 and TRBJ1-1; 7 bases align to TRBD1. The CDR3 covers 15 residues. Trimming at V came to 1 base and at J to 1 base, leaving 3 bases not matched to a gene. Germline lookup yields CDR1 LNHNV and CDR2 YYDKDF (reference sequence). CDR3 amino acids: CATSRVGQKNTEAFF. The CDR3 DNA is TGTGCCACCAGCAGAGTGGGACAGAAGAACACTGAAGCTTTCTTT.

Written as DNA, the CDR3 is TGTGCCAGCAGTACGTTGCCATCTAACCACTATGGCTACACCTTC. It yields the protein CASSTLPSNHYGYTF. This chain links TRBV25-1 with TRBJ1-2; unclear D gene. V lost 5 bases and J lost 3, with 16 bases in between. CDR3 length: 15 amino acids. CDR1 and CDR2 (germline): MGHDK, SYGVNS.

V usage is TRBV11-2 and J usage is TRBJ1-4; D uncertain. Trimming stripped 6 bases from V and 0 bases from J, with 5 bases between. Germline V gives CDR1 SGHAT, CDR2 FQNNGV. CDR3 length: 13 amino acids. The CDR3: CASRGATNEKLFF. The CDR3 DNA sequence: TGTGCCAGCAGGGGTGCAACTAATGAAAAACTGTTTTTT.

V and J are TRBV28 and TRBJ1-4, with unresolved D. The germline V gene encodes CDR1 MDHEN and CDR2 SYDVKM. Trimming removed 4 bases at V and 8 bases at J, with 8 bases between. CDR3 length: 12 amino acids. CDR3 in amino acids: CASSSEGEKLFF. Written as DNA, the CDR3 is TGTGCCAGCAGTTCGGAGGGCGAAAAACTGTTTTTT.

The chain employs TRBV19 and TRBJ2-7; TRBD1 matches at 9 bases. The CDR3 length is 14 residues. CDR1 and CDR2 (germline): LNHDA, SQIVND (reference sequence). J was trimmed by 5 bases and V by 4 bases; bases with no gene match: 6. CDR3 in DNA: TGTGCCAGTAGTACGGGACAGGGAAGAAACGAGCAGTACTTC. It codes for CASSTGQGRNEQYF.

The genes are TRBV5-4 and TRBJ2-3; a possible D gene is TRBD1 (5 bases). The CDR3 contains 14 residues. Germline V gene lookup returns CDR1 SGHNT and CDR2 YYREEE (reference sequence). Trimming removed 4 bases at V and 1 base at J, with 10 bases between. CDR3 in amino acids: CASSLDSRTDTQYF. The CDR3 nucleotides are TGTGCCAGCAGCCTCGACAGCCGCACAGATACGCAGTATTTT.

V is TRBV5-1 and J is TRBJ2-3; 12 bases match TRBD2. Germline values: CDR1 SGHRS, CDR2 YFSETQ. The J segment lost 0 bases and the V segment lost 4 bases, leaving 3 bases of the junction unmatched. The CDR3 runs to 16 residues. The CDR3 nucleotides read TGCGCCAGCAGCATCGGACTAGCGGGAAGCACAGATACGCAGTATTTT. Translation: CASSIGLAGSTDTQYF.

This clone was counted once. CDR3 protein: CASSTTVGDTEAFF. The CDR3 region has the DNA TGTGCCAGCTCAACCACGGTGGGGGACACTGAAGCTTTCTTT. The chain carries TRBV18 and TRBJ1-1; perhaps TRBD1 as D (5 bases). V lost 5 bases and J 3 bases, leaving 13 bases between the germline ends. The CDR3 has 14 residues. The germline gives CDR1 KGHSH, CDR2 LQKENI.

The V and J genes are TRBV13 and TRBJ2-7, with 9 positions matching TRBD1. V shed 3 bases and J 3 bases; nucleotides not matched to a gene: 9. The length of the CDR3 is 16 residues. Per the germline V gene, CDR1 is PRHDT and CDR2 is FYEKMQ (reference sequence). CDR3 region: CASSFGTGNNGYEQYF. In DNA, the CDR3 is TGTGCCAGCAGCTTCGGGACAGGGAATAATGGCTACGAGCAGTACTTC.

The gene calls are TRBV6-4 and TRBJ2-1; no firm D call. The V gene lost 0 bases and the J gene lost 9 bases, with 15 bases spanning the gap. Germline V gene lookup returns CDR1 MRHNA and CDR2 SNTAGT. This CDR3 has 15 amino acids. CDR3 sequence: CASSDSTSVVSEQFF. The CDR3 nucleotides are TGTGCCAGCAGTGACTCGACCAGCGTAGTGTCTGAGCAGTTCTTC.

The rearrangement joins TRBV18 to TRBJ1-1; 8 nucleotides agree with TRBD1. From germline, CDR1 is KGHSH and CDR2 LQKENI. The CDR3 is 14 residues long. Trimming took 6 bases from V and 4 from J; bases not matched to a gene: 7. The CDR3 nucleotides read TGTGCCAGCTCGGAAAACAGGGGGATCACTGAAGCTTTCTTT. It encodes CASSENRGITEAFF.

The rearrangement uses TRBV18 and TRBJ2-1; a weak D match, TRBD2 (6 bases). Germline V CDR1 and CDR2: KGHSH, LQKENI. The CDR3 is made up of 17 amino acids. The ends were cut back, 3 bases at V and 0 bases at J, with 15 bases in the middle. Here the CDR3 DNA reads TGTGCCAGCTCACCTCTAGGGACTTTTAGCTCCTACAATGAGCAGTTCTTC. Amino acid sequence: CASSPLGTFSSYNEQFF. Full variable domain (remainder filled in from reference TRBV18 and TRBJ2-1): NAGVMQNPRHLVRRRGQEARLRCSPMKGHSHVYWYRQLPEEGLKFMVYLQKENIIDESGMPKERFSAEFPKEGPSILRIQQVVRGDSAAYFCASSPLGTFSSYNEQFFGPGTRLTVL.

In DNA form, the CDR3 reads TGTGCCTGGAGCCTAGACGGGGAGCTGTTTTTT. As protein: CAWSLDGELFF. The V call is TRBV30, the J call TRBJ2-2; D is unresolved. Germline V CDR1 and CDR2: GTSNPN, SVGIG (reference sequence). The CDR3 loop spans 11 amino acids. Trimming shortened V by 3 bases and J by 7 bases, and 6 bases separated the two germline ends.

CDR3 nucleotide sequence: TGTGCCTGGGGACTAGCGGGGGTTTCCACCGAGCAGTACTTC. It codes for CAWGLAGVSTEQYF. V usage is TRBV30 and J usage is TRBJ2-7, with TRBD2 identical over 13 bases. CDR1 is GTSNPN and CDR2 is SVGIG in the germline V gene (reference sequence). The CDR3 has 14 amino acids. The junction had 7 bases not matched to a gene; V was cut back by 5 bases and J by 6 bases.